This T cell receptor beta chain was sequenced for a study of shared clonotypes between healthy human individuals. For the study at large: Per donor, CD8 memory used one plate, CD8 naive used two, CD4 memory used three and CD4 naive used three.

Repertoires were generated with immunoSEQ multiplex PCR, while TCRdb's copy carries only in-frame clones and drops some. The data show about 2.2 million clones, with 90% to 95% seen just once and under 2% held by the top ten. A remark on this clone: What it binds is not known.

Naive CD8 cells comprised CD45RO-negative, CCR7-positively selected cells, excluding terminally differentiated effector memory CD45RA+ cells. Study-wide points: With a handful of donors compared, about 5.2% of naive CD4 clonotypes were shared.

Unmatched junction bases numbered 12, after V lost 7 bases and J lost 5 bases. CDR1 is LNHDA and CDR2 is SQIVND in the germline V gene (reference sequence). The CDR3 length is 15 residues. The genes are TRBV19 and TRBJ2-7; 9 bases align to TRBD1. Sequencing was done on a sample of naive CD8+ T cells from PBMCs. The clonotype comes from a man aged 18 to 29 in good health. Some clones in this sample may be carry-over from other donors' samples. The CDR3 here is CASTRDREGRNEQYF. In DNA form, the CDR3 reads TGTGCCAGTACCAGGGACAGGGAAGGCCGAAACGAGCAGTACTTC.